The clone carrying this TCR beta chain was recorded a few times. Antigen: not known. V was pared by 0 bases and J by 6 bases, with 6 bases of the junction left unmatched. Germline CDR1 reads DFQATT; CDR2 reads SNEGSKA (reference sequence). The CDR3 length is 16 residues. This record comes from a study of regulatory T cells in long-lasting Graves disease. On the study more broadly: Persistent Graves' disease denoted over 5 years of antithyroid drugs plus positive TSH receptor antibodies.

Study-level findings and limits: Persistent disease favored TRBV28, TRBJ1-2 and TRBJ2-5.

Time point indicated: persistent/refractory GD, antithyroid drugs over 5 years with positive TRAb. RNA isolated from PBMCs was used to make the TCR library. Arm-PCR of CDR3 regions and iRepertoire HTBI primers were the basis on which TCR beta libraries were built. MiXCR, run by TCRdb on the multiplex PCR reads, gives a single entry per CDR3 protein. In the table there are 600,000 to 850,000 distinct CDR3 sequences, 25% to 30% of which are singletons. The clonotype comes from a female donor with Graves disease. This rearrangement joins TRBV20-1 to TRBJ1-5; TRBD1 agrees at 12 bases. This specimen consisted of peripheral blood mononuclear cells (PBMCs), obtained when the disease was refractory, from a patient treated with antithyroid drugs. The CDR3 coding sequence is TGCAGTGCTAGAGATAAGGGACAGGGGGCCCGTCAGCCCCAGCATTTT. This sequence encodes CSARDKGQGARQPQHF.